The 8 T cell receptor beta chains in this list originate from one sample, sequenced in a study of T cell repertoires in MIS-A myocarditis. This table comes from immunoSEQ multiplex PCR, and its TCRdb copy is limited to in-frame clones, with some not included. The sample consists of about 5,900 clones, 78% of them appearing once. Sequences were obtained from interventricular septum heart tissue obtained at autopsy. These receptors all stem from a man between 18 and 29 years old with fulminant myocarditis from multisystem inflammatory syndrome in adults (MIS-A) after COVID-19.

This clone was detected only a few times. The chain joins TRBV29-1 to TRBJ1-1; TRBD1 matches at 7 bases. This CDR3 is built from 14 residues. CDR1 is SQVTM, CDR2 ANQGSEA, per germline. V lost 6 bases and J lost 1; bases outside the gene matches: 8. CDR3: CSVNRGGGNTEAFF. Written as DNA, the CDR3 is TGCAGCGTAAACAGGGGAGGAGGGAACACTGAAGCTTTCTTT.

This chain joins TRBV29-1 and TRBJ1-4; TRBD1 is a possible D gene (6 bases). CDR3 length: 13 amino acids. Trimming pared 6 bases from V and 3 bases from J, leaving 11 bases between. Germline lookup yields CDR1 SQVTM and CDR2 ANQGSEA. The CDR3 region has the DNA TGCAGCGTACTAAGGACAGCTAATGAAAAACTGTTTTTT. It yields the protein CSVLRTANEKLFF.

The chain recombines TRBV2 with TRBJ2-5; TRBD1 aligns across 7 bases. Germline assignment: CDR1 SNHLY and CDR2 FYNNEI. There are 16 residues in the CDR3. Trimming cost V 4 bases and J 7 bases; bases outside gene matches: 15. DNA of the CDR3: TGTGCCAGCAGTGCATCGACAGGGTATCAATCAGGGACCCAGTACTTC. Translated: CASSASTGYQSGTQYF.

This clone was seen a single time. This chain uses TRBV11-3 with TRBJ2-5; a possible D gene is TRBD2 (5 bases). CDR1 is SGHNT, CDR2 YENEEA, per germline. The CDR3 runs 16 residues. V gave up 0 bases and J gave up 2 bases, with 13 bases separating them. The CDR3: CASSLEWSSEQETQYF. The CDR3 coding sequence is TGTGCCAGCAGCTTAGAATGGAGTAGCGAGCAAGAGACCCAGTACTTC.

V is TRBV7-9 and J is TRBJ1-6; no definite D call. V lost 4 bases and J lost 14, with 18 bases in between. In germline, CDR1 is SEHNR, CDR2 FQNEAQ (reference sequence). The CDR3 covers 14 residues. The CDR3 DNA reads TGTGCCAGCAGCTCGAGGGAAAACTTCGATGCCCTCCACTTT. Amino acids: CASSSRENFDALHF.

This rearrangement joins TRBV4-1 to TRBJ1-1; D is uncertain. The CDR3 has 13 residues. V was shortened by 0 bases and J by 7 bases, with 9 bases between the two germline ends. Per germline, CDR1 MGHRA and CDR2 YSYEKL. CDR3 nucleotides: TGCGCCAGCAGCCAAGACATGCTAGGTGAAGCTTTCTTT. Translation: CASSQDMLGEAFF.

This clone has just a few counts. The chain has TRBV28 and TRBJ1-1; D is uncertain. The CDR3 totals 11 residues. Per germline, CDR1 MDHEN and CDR2 SYDVKM. The V and J ends lost 6 bases and 10 bases respectively, with 12 bases between them. CDR3 sequence (DNA): TGTGCCAGCAGCCGTACAGTCGTAGCTTTCTTT. Translating gives CASSRTVVAFF. The complete variable domain, with remaining parts taken from reference TRBV28 and TRBJ1-1, reads DVKVTQSSRYLVKRTGEKVFLECVQDMDHENMFWYRQDPGLGLRLIYFSYDVKMKEKGDIPEGYSVSREKKERFSLILESASTNQTSMYLCASSRTVVAFFGQGTRLTVV.

The J gene is TRBJ1-5, the V gene TRBV28, with 7 bases that match TRBD1. With V trimmed by 3 bases and J by 0 bases, 8 bases remained unmatched. The CDR3 is made up of 17 amino acids. In germline, CDR1 is MDHEN, CDR2 SYDVKM. The CDR3 DNA is TGTGCCAGCAGTTTTCACGGGACAGCCTATAGCAATCAGCCCCAGCATTTT. As protein: CASSFHGTAYSNQPQHF.